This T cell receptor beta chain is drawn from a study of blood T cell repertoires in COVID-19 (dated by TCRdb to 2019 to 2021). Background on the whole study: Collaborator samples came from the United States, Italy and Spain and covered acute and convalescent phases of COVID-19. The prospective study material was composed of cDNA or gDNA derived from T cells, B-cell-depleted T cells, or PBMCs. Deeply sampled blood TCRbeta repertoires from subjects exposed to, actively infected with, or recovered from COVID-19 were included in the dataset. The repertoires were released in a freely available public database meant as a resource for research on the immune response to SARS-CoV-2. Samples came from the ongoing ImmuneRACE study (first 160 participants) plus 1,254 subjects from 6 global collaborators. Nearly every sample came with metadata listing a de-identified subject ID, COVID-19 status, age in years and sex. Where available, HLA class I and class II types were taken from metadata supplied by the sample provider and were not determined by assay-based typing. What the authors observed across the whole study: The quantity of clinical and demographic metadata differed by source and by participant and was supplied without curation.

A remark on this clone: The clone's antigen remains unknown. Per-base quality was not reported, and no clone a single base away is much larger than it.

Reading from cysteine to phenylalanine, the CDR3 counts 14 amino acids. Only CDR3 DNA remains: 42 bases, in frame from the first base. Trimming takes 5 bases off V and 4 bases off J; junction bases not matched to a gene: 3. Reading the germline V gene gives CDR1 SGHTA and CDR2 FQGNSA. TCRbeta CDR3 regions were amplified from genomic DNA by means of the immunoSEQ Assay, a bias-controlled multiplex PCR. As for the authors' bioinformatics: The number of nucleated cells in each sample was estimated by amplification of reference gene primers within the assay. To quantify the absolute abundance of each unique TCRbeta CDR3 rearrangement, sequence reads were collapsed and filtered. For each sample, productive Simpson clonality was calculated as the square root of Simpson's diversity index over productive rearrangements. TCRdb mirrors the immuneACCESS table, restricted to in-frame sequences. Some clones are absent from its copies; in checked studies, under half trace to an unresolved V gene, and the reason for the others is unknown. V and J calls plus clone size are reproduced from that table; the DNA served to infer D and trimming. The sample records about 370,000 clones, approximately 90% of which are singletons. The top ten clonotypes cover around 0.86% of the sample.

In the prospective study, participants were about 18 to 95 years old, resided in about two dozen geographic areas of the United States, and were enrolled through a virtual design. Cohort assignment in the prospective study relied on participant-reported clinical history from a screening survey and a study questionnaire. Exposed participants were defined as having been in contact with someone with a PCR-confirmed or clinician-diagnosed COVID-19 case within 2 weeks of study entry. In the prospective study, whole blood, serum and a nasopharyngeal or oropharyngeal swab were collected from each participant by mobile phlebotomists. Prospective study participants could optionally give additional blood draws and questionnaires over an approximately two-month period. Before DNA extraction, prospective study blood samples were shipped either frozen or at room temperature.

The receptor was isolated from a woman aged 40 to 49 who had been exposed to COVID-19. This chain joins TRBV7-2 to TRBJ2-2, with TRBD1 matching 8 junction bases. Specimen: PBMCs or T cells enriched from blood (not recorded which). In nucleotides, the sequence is TGTGCCAGCAGCCGCAGGGGGCGCACCGGGGAGCTGTTTTTT. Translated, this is CASSRRGRTGELFF.